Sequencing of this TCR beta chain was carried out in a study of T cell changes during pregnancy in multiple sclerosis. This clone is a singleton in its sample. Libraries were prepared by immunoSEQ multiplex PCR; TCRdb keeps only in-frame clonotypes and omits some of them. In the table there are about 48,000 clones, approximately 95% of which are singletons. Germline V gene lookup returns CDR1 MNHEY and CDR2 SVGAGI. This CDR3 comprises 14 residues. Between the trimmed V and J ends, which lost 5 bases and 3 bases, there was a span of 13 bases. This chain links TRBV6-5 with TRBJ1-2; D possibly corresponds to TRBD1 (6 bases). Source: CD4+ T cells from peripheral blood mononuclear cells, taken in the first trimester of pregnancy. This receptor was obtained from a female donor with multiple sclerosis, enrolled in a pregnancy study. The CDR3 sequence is CASSPSGGHYGYTF. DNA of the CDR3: TGTGCCAGCAGTCCTTCTGGGGGCCACTATGGCTACACCTTC.